These 22 T cell receptor beta chains were all obtained from the same sample, sequenced in a study of glioma-infiltrating T cells. TCR alpha and beta CDR3 regions were amplified from RNA using iRepertoire nested multiplex PCR. TCRdb itself ran the multiplex PCR reads through MiXCR, one entry per CDR3 protein. Seen here are 100,000 to 150,000 distinct CDR3 sequences, around 25% observed once, and the top ten hold under 35%. Sequenced material: glioma tissue, nonneoplastic brain tissue, or PBMCs (not recorded which). The receptor source for this set is a human donor with low-grade glioma or glioblastoma, undergoing nonglioma brain surgery, or in good health (not recorded which).

This chain uses TRBV19 with TRBJ1-5, with D possibly TRBD1 on 6 matching bases. Germline CDR1 is LNHDA and CDR2 is SQIVND (reference sequence). CDR3 length: 14 residues. The ends were cut back, 8 bases at V and 3 bases at J, with 14 bases in the middle. DNA for the CDR3: TGTGCCAGTTGTTTTGGGGGGCCCAATCAGCCCCAGCATTTT. Protein sequence: CASCFGGPNQPQHF.

This clonotype has at least ten counts. Here the CDR3 DNA reads TGCGCCAGCAGCCATCCTCGGAGGGGAGGTAAACATGAAAAACTGTTTTTT. The encoded protein is CASSHPRRGGKHEKLFF. The chain has TRBV4-1 and TRBJ1-4, with D perhaps TRBD1 (5 bases). Germline-derived CDR1 and CDR2 are MGHRA and YSYEKL. Between the trimmed V and J ends, which lost 3 bases and 6 bases, there was a span of 20 bases. The CDR3 length is 17 residues.

The CDR3 DNA reads as TGTGCCAGCAGACAGGAGCGGGGCCACAATGAGCAGTTCTTC. Protein product: CASRQERGHNEQFF. The chain carries TRBV6-1 and TRBJ2-1; TRBD2 matches at 7 bases. Trimming removed 6 bases from V and 5 bases from J; junction bases left unmatched: 7. Germline V gene data show CDR1 as MNHNS and CDR2 as SASEGT. The CDR3 is 14 amino acids.

The CDR3 spells CASSLNRGEKLFF. The DNA of the CDR3 is TGTGCCAGCAGTTTAAACAGGGGGGAAAAACTGTTTTTT. The chain links TRBV28 to TRBJ1-4; 8 bases align to TRBD1. Germline values: CDR1 MDHEN, CDR2 SYDVKM. The CDR3 has 13 amino acids. The trim removed 2 bases at V and 8 bases at J, leaving 1 base unmatched.

The chain couples TRBV7-6 to TRBJ2-5; TRBD2 is a possible D gene (6 bases). Deletions cut 2 bases from V and 2 bases from J, with 15 bases between. The CDR3 runs 16 residues. Germline values: CDR1 SGHVS, CDR2 FNYEAQ. Here the CDR3 reads CASSLRSPGVQETQYF. DNA of the CDR3: TGTGCCAGCAGCTTAAGGTCCCCGGGGGTACAAGAGACCCAGTACTTC.

This clonotype has just a few counts. The chain recombines TRBV20-1 with TRBJ2-5, with TRBD1 as a possible D gene (6 bases). This CDR3 comprises 13 residues. CDR1 and CDR2 from the germline V gene are DFQATT and SNEGSKA (reference sequence). V lost 3 bases and J 5 bases, leaving 13 bases between the germline ends. CDR3 DNA: TGCAGTGCTAGTGACGGGACACGGGAGACCCAGTACTTC. Its translation is CSASDGTRETQYF.

In its sample, this clonotype was seen many times. This chain connects TRBV6-1 to TRBJ2-3; no firm D call. Trimming took off 5 bases at V and 0 bases at J, with 6 bases between the two ends. Germline CDR1 reads MNHNS; CDR2 reads SASEGT. The CDR3 is 13 amino acids. The CDR3 sequence is CASSMASTDTQYF. The CDR3 DNA reads as TGTGCCAGCAGTATGGCTAGCACAGATACGCAGTATTTT.

Concerning this clonotype itself: A read error may be the cause here, since a much bigger clone is one base away. This sequence joins TRBV5-1 and TRBJ1-1, with D hard to call. Germline V gene sequence: CDR1 SGHRS, CDR2 YFSETQ. CDR3 length: 15 residues. V was cut by 4 bases and J by 4 bases, with 17 bases left in between. The CDR3 region is CASSADPRHFTEAFF. The CDR3 region has the DNA TGCGCCAGCAGCGCGGACCCGCGACACTTCACTGAAGCTTTCTTT.

The genes are TRBV3-1 and TRBJ2-7, with 8 bases matching TRBD2. This CDR3 contains 13 residues. Trimming removed 1 base from V and 6 bases from J; junction bases left unmatched: 2. Germline CDR1 LGHDT, CDR2 YNNKEL (reference sequence). The CDR3 protein is CASSQGLAGEQYV. For the CDR3, the DNA is TGTGCCAGCAGCCAAGGCCTAGCGGGCGAGCAGTACGTC.

The gene calls are TRBV28 and TRBJ2-1, with TRBD1 as a possible D gene (6 bases). Deletions cut 4 bases from V and 9 bases from J, with 22 bases between. This CDR3 comprises 16 residues. Germline CDR1 MDHEN, CDR2 SYDVKM. The CDR3: CASSYARTAPRIEQFF. As DNA, the CDR3 is TGTGCCAGCAGTTACGCCCGGACAGCCCCTAGGATTGAGCAGTTCTTC.

The chain couples TRBV18 to TRBJ2-5; D possibly matches TRBD1 or TRBD2 (6 bases each). The CDR3 loop spans 15 amino acids. Per germline, CDR1 KGHSH and CDR2 LQKENI. The V end lost 3 bases, the J end lost 4 bases, and 15 bases lay between the germline ends. The CDR3 region is CASSPRTGARETQYF. CDR3 coding DNA: TGTGCCAGCTCACCCCGGACGGGGGCCAGAGAGACCCAGTACTTC.

This clonotype was observed a handful of times. The chain links TRBV6-1 to TRBJ2-7; D might be TRBD1 or TRBD2, each matching 5 bases. CDR1 and CDR2 from the germline V gene are MNHNS and SASEGT. This CDR3 spans 14 amino acids. V lost 6 bases and J lost 1, with 13 bases in between. The CDR3 reads CASSSGDGSYEQYV. In nucleotides, the CDR3 is TGTGCCAGCAGCTCCGGGGACGGTTCCTACGAGCAGTACGTC.

This clonotype was seen only a few times. The V call is TRBV24-1, the J call TRBJ2-1; TRBD1 aligns across 7 bases. The CDR3 spans 15 residues. With V trimmed by 4 bases and J by 8 bases, 10 bases remained unmatched. Looked up from germline, CDR1 is KGHDR and CDR2 is SFDVKD. The CDR3 loop reads CATSDRLTGLYEQFF. The CDR3 coding sequence is TGTGCCACCAGTGACCGCCTGACAGGGCTCTATGAGCAGTTCTTC.

This clonotype occurred a few times. V gene TRBV18 combines with J gene TRBJ2-1; no clear D gene. This CDR3 is 14 amino acids long. Germline V gene sequence: CDR1 KGHSH, CDR2 LQKENI. Trimming took 4 bases from V and 0 from J, leaving 7 bases between them. CDR3: CASSRDRSYNEQFF. The CDR3 DNA reads TGTGCCAGCTCACGAGATCGCTCCTACAATGAGCAGTTCTTC.

This clonotype showed up many times. The rearrangement uses TRBV4-1 and TRBJ2-5; D uncertain. The CDR3 runs to 16 residues. The germline V and J ends were trimmed by 1 base and 1 base, with 13 bases remaining between them. Germline V gene sequence: CDR1 MGHRA, CDR2 YSYEKL. The CDR3 coding sequence is TGCGCCAGCAGCCAAGGCAGCGCTATACCCCAAGAGACCCAGTACTTC. It yields the protein CASSQGSAIPQETQYF.

On this clonotype: A read error may account for a junction end that differs from germline. This chain joins TRBV7-2 and TRBJ2-5; the D gene is possibly TRBD2 (7 bases). Germline V gene data show CDR1 as SGHTA and CDR2 as FQGNSA. This CDR3 spans 16 amino acids. CDR3 sequence: CASSLAKGGGQETQHF. CDR3 DNA: TGTGCCAGCAGCTTAGCGAAAGGCGGGGGACAAGAGACCCAGCACTTC.

This chain connects TRBV5-5 to TRBJ2-5; D gene ambiguous. The J call may be incorrect, as the DNA end agrees better with TRBJ2-7. The CDR3 length is 13 residues. Looked up from germline, CDR1 is SGHKS and CDR2 is YYEKEE (reference sequence). The CDR3 DNA is TGTGCCAGCAGCTTGTTGGTGGGGTACGAGCAGTACTTC. It codes for CASSLLVGYEQYF.

To note about this clonotype: An end of the junction does not agree with germline; a read error may underlie this. The chain is built from TRBV6-6 and TRBJ1-5; D possibly corresponds to TRBD1 (5 bases). Per the germline V gene, CDR1 is MNHNY and CDR2 is SVGAGI (reference sequence). The length of the CDR3 is 15 residues. CDR3 DNA sequence: TGTGCCAGCGGTTACAAAGGGGCGATCAATCAGCCCCAGCATTTT. It translates to CASGYKGAINQPQHF.

The chain recombines TRBV7-2 with TRBJ1-5; no reliable D call. V lost 5 bases, J lost 6 bases, and 11 bases lay in between. Per germline, CDR1 SGHTA and CDR2 FQGNSA. There are 13 residues in the CDR3. The chain's CDR3 is CASSGSPGQPQHF. In nucleotides, the CDR3 is TGTGCCAGCAGCGGTTCTCCTGGTCAGCCCCAGCATTTT.

The chain carries TRBV11-3 and TRBJ1-2; 10 bases match TRBD1. The V gene's germline CDR1 is SGHNT and CDR2 YENEEA. J was trimmed by 4 bases and V by 3 bases; bases with no gene match: 11. The CDR3 is 17 residues long. The CDR3 coding sequence is TGTGCCAGCAGCTTGACAGGGGGCAACCCTCGGAGCTATGGCTACACCTTC. This encodes CASSLTGGNPRSYGYTF. The entire variable domain, with the rest obtained from reference TRBV11-3 and TRBJ1-2, is as follows: EAGVVQSPRYKIIEKKQPVAFWCNPISGHNTLYWYLQNLGQGPELLIRYENEEAVDDSQLPKDRFSAERLKGVDSTLKIQPAELGDSAVYLCASSLTGGNPRSYGYTFGSGTRLTVV.

On this clonotype: A much larger clone lies a single base off, so this may be a read error. Because the CDR3 is missing its conserved closing phenylalanine or tryptophan, this is likely a read error. The chain has TRBV6-6 and TRBJ2-2, with D perhaps TRBD1 (5 bases). The CDR3 length is 14 residues. CDR1 is MNHNY and CDR2 is SVGAGI in the germline V gene (reference sequence). Trimming shortened V by 5 bases and J by 7 bases, and 14 bases separated the two germline ends. CDR3: CASSNKGEIGELFL. For the CDR3, the DNA is TGTGCCAGCAGTAATAAAGGGGAAATCGGGGAGCTGTTTTTA.

This clonotype was detected ten times or more. The rearrangement uses TRBV20-1 and TRBJ2-7; 8 bases agree with TRBD1. Unmatched junction bases numbered 2, after V lost 1 base and J lost 6 bases. Per germline, CDR1 DFQATT and CDR2 SNEGSKA (reference sequence). The CDR3 is made up of 12 amino acids. DNA for the CDR3: TGCAGTGCTAGAGGGACAGGGTTCGAGCAGTACGTC. It yields the protein CSARGTGFEQYV.